A single sample is the source of the 29 T cell receptor beta chains below, sequenced in a study of T cells after yellow fever vaccination. TCRdb reprocessed the 5' RACE reads with MiXCR, giving one entry per CDR3 protein. The sample consists of around 600,000 distinct CDR3 sequences, over 9% of them appearing once. Sequenced here: PBMCs, sampled on the day of the yellow fever booster vaccination. These receptors originate from a man younger than 40 who received the YFV17D yellow fever vaccine.

The chain is built from TRBV7-8 and TRBJ1-1, with TRBD1 matching 9 bases. Per germline, CDR1 SGHVS and CDR2 FQNEAQ. Trimming took 5 bases from V and 4 from J; bases not matched to a gene: 14. This CDR3 comprises 17 residues. The DNA for the CDR3 is TGTGCCAGCAGCCCCCGGGACAGGGTTGCGGGCGGCACTGAAGCTTTCTTT. Translated: CASSPRDRVAGGTEAFF.

This clonotype was observed a few times. The V and J genes are TRBV4-3 and TRBJ2-7; D not resolved. The CDR3 is made up of 15 amino acids. With 1 base removed from V and 4 bases from J, the gap between germline ends came to 14 bases. Germline CDR1 and CDR2: LGHNA and YSLEER. The CDR3 is CASSQVLVGFYEQYF. Here the CDR3 DNA reads TGCGCCAGCAGCCAAGTATTGGTAGGGTTTTACGAGCAGTACTTC.

This clonotype was counted between two and nine times. The chain joins TRBV5-6 to TRBJ1-2, with D possibly matching TRBD1 (6 bases). This CDR3 contains 13 residues. The V end was cut by 3 bases, the J end by 4 bases, with 10 bases between. Germline values: CDR1 SGHDT, CDR2 YYEEEE. The CDR3 region is CASSWDKSYGYTF. CDR3 DNA: TGTGCCAGCAGCTGGGACAAGAGCTATGGCTACACCTTC.

CDR3 residues: CSVQGTSGFYEQFF. Written as DNA, the CDR3 is TGCAGCGTTCAAGGGACTAGCGGTTTCTATGAGCAGTTCTTC. This sequence joins TRBV29-1 and TRBJ2-1; TRBD2 matches 11 bases. This CDR3 has 14 residues. CDR1 is SQVTM and CDR2 is ANQGSEA in the germline V gene. The V and J ends lost 5 bases and 8 bases, in that order; junction bases with no gene match: 8.

V usage is TRBV12-3 or TRBV12-4 and J usage is TRBJ1-1; D ambiguous. Deletions cut 3 bases from V and 9 bases from J, with 8 bases between. The CDR3 extends over 11 amino acids. The chain's CDR3 is CASSLRLQAFF. For the CDR3, the DNA is TGTGCCAGCAGTTTGCGGTTACAAGCTTTCTTT.

This clonotype turned up a few times. V gene TRBV5-1 combines with J gene TRBJ2-1, with 10 bases matching TRBD2. This CDR3 has 16 amino acids. The germline gives CDR1 SGHRS, CDR2 YFSETQ. The J segment lost 2 bases and the V segment lost 4 bases, leaving 6 bases of the junction unmatched. The CDR3 DNA reads TGCGCCAGCAGCGCGTTGACTAGCGGGCCCTACAATGAGCAGTTCTTC. Its translation is CASSALTSGPYNEQFF. Supplemented by reference TRBV5-1 and TRBJ2-1, the full variable domain reads KAGVTQTPRYLIKTRGQQVTLSCSPISGHRSVSWYQQTPGQGLQFLFEYFSETQRNKGNFPGRFSGRQFSNSRSEMNVSTLELGDSALYLCASSALTSGPYNEQFFGPGTRLTVL.

This clonotype was seen only a few times. The chain has TRBV7-2 and TRBJ2-1; D perhaps matches TRBD2 (6 bases). This CDR3 is built from 15 residues. Germline CDR1 is SGHTA and CDR2 is FQGNSA. The V gene lost 6 bases and the J gene lost 0 bases, with 12 bases spanning the gap. CDR3 loop: CASSYAGNSYNEQFF. In nucleotides, the CDR3 is TGTGCCAGCAGTTATGCGGGGAACTCCTACAATGAGCAGTTCTTC.

This clonotype was counted at least ten times. J is TRBJ2-2 and V is TRBV6-2 or TRBV6-3, with no clear D. This CDR3 has 16 amino acids. Germline V gives CDR1 MNHEY, CDR2 SVGEGT. Trimming shortened V by 1 base and J by 0 bases, and 9 bases separated the two germline ends. The chain's CDR3 is CASSYWSPANTGELFF. The DNA of the CDR3 is TGTGCCAGCAGTTACTGGAGCCCAGCGAACACCGGGGAGCTGTTTTTT.

The chain combines TRBV27 with TRBJ2-4, with TRBD2 as a possible D gene (5 bases). This CDR3 has 11 amino acids. The germline V gene encodes CDR1 MNHEY and CDR2 SMNVEV (reference sequence). Trimming removed 7 bases from V and 7 bases from J, with 8 bases in between. In DNA, the CDR3 is TGTGCCAGCAAAAGAGGGAACATTCAGTACTTC. It is translated as CASKRGNIQYF.

This clonotype was found a few times. The chain links TRBV10-3 to TRBJ2-7, with 10 bases identical to TRBD2. The germline V gene encodes CDR1 ENHRY and CDR2 SYGVKD. V trimming: 4 bases; J trimming: 2 bases; junction bases outside the gene matches: 5. The CDR3 has 15 amino acids. The CDR3 loop is CAISGTSGNPYEQYF. DNA of the CDR3: TGTGCCATCAGTGGAACTAGCGGGAACCCCTACGAGCAGTACTTC.

The gene calls are TRBV20-1 and TRBJ2-1; 10 positions agree with TRBD2. CDR1 and CDR2 from the germline V gene are DFQATT and SNEGSKA (reference sequence). The CDR3 totals 15 residues. V was pared by 1 base and J by 8 bases, with 8 bases of the junction left unmatched. The CDR3 sequence: CSARAVASGGDEQFF. CDR3 coding DNA: TGCAGTGCTAGAGCGGTGGCTAGCGGGGGCGATGAGCAGTTCTTC.

In its sample, this clonotype was seen a few times. The chain joins TRBV9 to TRBJ2-1, with TRBD2 matching 13 bases. Germline assignment: CDR1 SGDLS and CDR2 YYNGEE. The CDR3 has 16 residues. With 0 bases clipped from V and 10 bases from J, the junction kept 7 bases outside the gene matches. The CDR3 loop is CASSVAGLAGAWEQFF. The CDR3 nucleotides are TGTGCCAGCAGCGTAGCAGGACTAGCGGGAGCTTGGGAGCAGTTCTTC.

This clonotype came up a few times. The chain uses TRBV11-2 and TRBJ2-2, with D possibly being TRBD1 or TRBD2 (5 bases each). V dropped 5 bases and J dropped 5 bases, with 18 bases sitting between them. This CDR3 contains 16 residues. In germline, CDR1 is SGHAT, CDR2 FQNNGV. For the CDR3, the DNA is TGTGCCAGCAGCCCCCCCGGGGCCGGTGGGACCGGGGAGCTGTTTTTT. This translates into CASSPPGAGGTGELFF.

CDR3 amino acids: CAWSVRQGYEQYF. CDR3 DNA: TGTGCCTGGAGTGTACGACAGGGCTACGAGCAGTACTTC. The J gene is TRBJ2-7, the V gene TRBV30; TRBD1 agrees at 7 bases. Germline V CDR1 and CDR2: GTSNPN, SVGIG (reference sequence). The V and J ends lost 0 bases and 3 bases, in that order; junction bases with no gene match: 2. The CDR3 totals 13 residues. Looking up the rest from reference TRBV30 and TRBJ2-7 gives the full variable domain: SQTIHQWPATLVQPVGSPLSLECTVEGTSNPNLYWYRQAAGRGLQLLFYSVGIGQISSEVPQNLSASRPQDRQFILSSKKLLLSDSGFYLCAWSVRQGYEQYFGPGTRLTVT.

The chain combines TRBV19 with TRBJ2-2; 9 bases agree with TRBD2. Germline V CDR1 and CDR2: LNHDA, SQIVND (reference sequence). J gave up 7 bases and V 1 base, and 7 bases lay outside the gene matches. There are 16 residues in the CDR3. The CDR3 here is CASSIGAGGPSGELFF. The CDR3 DNA is TGTGCCAGTAGTATAGGTGCGGGAGGGCCTAGCGGGGAGCTGTTTTTT.

The CDR3 protein is CAISERLYQETQYF. The DNA of the CDR3 is TGTGCCATCAGTGAGCGTTTGTACCAAGAGACCCAGTACTTC. J is TRBJ2-5 and V is TRBV10-3; no reliable D call. This CDR3 has 14 residues. Trimming cost V 2 bases and J 0 bases, with 7 bases left between them. Germline CDR1 and CDR2: ENHRY and SYGVKD.

The chain joins TRBV7-9 to TRBJ2-1, with D possibly being TRBD1 (6 bases). CDR3 length: 15 residues. Germline CDR1 and CDR2: SEHNR and FQNEAQ (reference sequence). V was trimmed by 4 bases and J by 8 bases, leaving 18 bases between them. The CDR3 nucleotides are TGTGCCAGCAGCTCGAGTTCCCCAGGGGTCGATGAGCAGTTCTTC. Translated, it gives CASSSSSPGVDEQFF.

This clonotype turned up a few times. V usage is TRBV20-1 and J usage is TRBJ2-1; 7 bases fit TRBD2. V trimming: 6 bases; J trimming: 4 bases; junction bases outside the gene matches: 3. There are 12 residues in the CDR3. CDR1 is DFQATT, CDR2 SNEGSKA, per germline (reference sequence). CDR3 protein: CSARTRYNEQFF. DNA for the CDR3: TGCAGTGCGCGGACTAGATACAATGAGCAGTTCTTC.

J is TRBJ2-1 and V is TRBV4-3, with a possible D match to TRBD1 (5 bases). V lost 0 bases, J lost 8 bases, and 20 bases lay in between. CDR1 is LGHNA and CDR2 is YSLEER in the germline V gene. This CDR3 is built from 17 residues. The CDR3 here is CASSQDSPLDRMDEQFF. The CDR3 DNA sequence: TGCGCCAGCAGCCAAGATTCCCCTCTTGACAGAATGGATGAGCAGTTCTTC.

This clonotype was observed a handful of times. The chain recombines TRBV15 with TRBJ2-4; a possible D gene is TRBD1 (5 bases). V lost 0 bases to trimming and J lost 6 bases, with 12 bases between them. The germline gives CDR1 LNHNV, CDR2 YYDKDF (reference sequence). This CDR3 region has 15 residues. CDR3 sequence reads: CATSRDRLTANIQYF. The CDR3, as DNA: TGTGCCACCAGCAGAGATCGACTGACAGCAAACATTCAGTACTTC. Drawing the rest from reference TRBV15 and TRBJ2-4, the complete variable domain is DAMVIQNPRYQVTQFGKPVTLSCSQTLNHNVMYWYQQKSSQAPKLLFHYYDKDFNNEADTPDNFQSRRPNTSFCFLDIRSPGLGDTAMYLCATSRDRLTANIQYFGAGTRLSVL.

This clonotype was counted between two and nine times. The chain combines TRBV7-9 with TRBJ2-5, with TRBD2 identical over 11 bases. Germline lookup yields CDR1 SEHNR and CDR2 FQNEAQ (reference sequence). The CDR3 is 16 amino acids. V shed 5 bases and J 0 bases; nucleotides not matched to a gene: 5. CDR3 DNA: TGTGCCAGCAGCCCTGGACTAGCGGGTCACCAAGAGACCCAGTACTTC. This translates into CASSPGLAGHQETQYF.

This clonotype was detected a few times. V and J are TRBV9 and TRBJ2-3; D unclear. This CDR3 contains 17 residues. Trimming shortened V by 0 bases and J by 1 base, and 15 bases separated the two germline ends. Per germline, CDR1 SGDLS and CDR2 YYNGEE. The CDR3 sequence: CASSVGGGVRGTDTQYF. The CDR3 DNA sequence: TGTGCCAGCAGCGTAGGGGGTGGTGTCCGCGGCACAGATACGCAGTATTTT.

This clonotype was seen ten or more times. This chain connects TRBV20-1 to TRBJ2-1; 12 positions agree with TRBD2. Germline CDR1 is DFQATT and CDR2 is SNEGSKA (reference sequence). The CDR3 extends over 16 amino acids. Trimming cost V 6 bases and J 8 bases; bases outside gene matches: 14. CDR3 DNA sequence: TGCAGTGCAACTGATCCCGCTAGCGGGAGGGATTATGAGCAGTTCTTC. Translating gives CSATDPASGRDYEQFF.

This clonotype was found once. The chain is built from TRBV12-3 or TRBV12-4 and TRBJ2-1; 11 bases agree with TRBD2. V lost 5 bases and J lost 3; bases outside the gene matches: 3. The CDR3 is 15 amino acids. In DNA form, the CDR3 reads TGTGCCAGCAGTCACGGGACTAGCGGCTACAATGAGCAGTTCTTC. Translating gives CASSHGTSGYNEQFF.

This clonotype was found a few times. The V and J genes are TRBV20-1 and TRBJ2-3; the match to TRBD1 covers 8 bases. CDR3 length: 17 amino acids. The junction had 13 bases not matched to a gene; V was cut back by 3 bases and J by 2 bases. CDR1 DFQATT and CDR2 SNEGSKA come from the germline V gene (reference sequence). CDR3 sequence reads: CSARTGWTGHDTDTQYF. CDR3 in DNA: TGCAGTGCTAGGACGGGTTGGACAGGGCATGACACAGATACGCAGTATTTT.

J is TRBJ2-3 and V is TRBV7-8; 13 positions agree with TRBD2. CDR1 is SGHVS, CDR2 FQNEAQ, per germline. Losses at the gene ends were 5 bases for V and 5 bases for J; bases not matched to a gene: 4. The CDR3 is made up of 15 amino acids. CDR3 loop: CASSRGLAGIDTQYF. In DNA form, the CDR3 reads TGTGCCAGCAGCAGGGGACTAGCGGGAATAGATACGCAGTATTTT.

The rearrangement uses TRBV20-1 and TRBJ2-1; the D call may be TRBD1 or TRBD2 (6 bases each). The CDR3 loop spans 15 amino acids. Germline lookup yields CDR1 DFQATT and CDR2 SNEGSKA (reference sequence). The V and J ends lost 3 bases and 5 bases respectively, with 17 bases between them. The CDR3, as DNA: TGCAGTGCTAGTTTACTTGGGGGGCGAGACAATGAGCAGTTCTTC. Amino acid sequence: CSASLLGGRDNEQFF.

The chain employs TRBV9 and TRBJ2-7, with 10 positions matching TRBD1. Germline CDR1 and CDR2: SGDLS and YYNGEE. V lost 0 bases, J lost 2 bases, and 2 bases stayed unmatched. The CDR3 spans 15 residues. The CDR3: CASSVEGTGAYEQYF. CDR3 DNA sequence: TGTGCCAGCAGCGTAGAAGGGACAGGGGCCTACGAGCAGTACTTC.

The rearrangement links TRBV7-8 to TRBJ2-7; 7 bases fit TRBD2. From germline, CDR1 is SGHVS and CDR2 FQNEAQ. After removal of 1 base from V and 3 bases from J, the junction contained 3 bases not matched to a gene. This CDR3 is 14 amino acids long. In nucleotides, the CDR3 is TGTGCCAGCAGCTTAGGACGGGGGGACTACGAGCAGTACTTC. Translation gives CASSLGRGDYEQYF.